This TCR beta chain appears in the sequencing data of a study of blood T cells in healthy people across ages. This clonotype has a handful of counts. A second 7 to 11 cycle PCR used barcoded and J-beta primers. TCRdb re-called the 5' RACE reads with MiXCR, one entry per CDR3 protein. The sample lists about 1.6 million distinct CDR3 sequences, about 31% occurring once. With each sample, at least 5.5 micrograms of total RNA were extracted. Looked up from germline, CDR1 is SGDLS and CDR2 is YYNGEE. V lost 0 bases, J lost 5 bases, and 1 base stayed unmatched. The CDR3 is 15 amino acids. The sample taken for sequencing was blood. The origin of this receptor is a woman aged 25 to 39 in good health. The V call is TRBV9, the J call TRBJ2-1, with 11 bases matching TRBD1. The DNA of the CDR3 is TGTGCCAGCAGCGTAGGGACAGGGGGCCACAATGAGCAGTTCTTC. Translating gives CASSVGTGGHNEQFF.